The 4 T cell receptor beta chains below all came from one sample that was sequenced in a study of shared clonotypes between healthy human individuals. Produced via immunoSEQ multiplex PCR; TCRdb's table is partial and in-frame only. Among roughly 2 million clones listed, 90% to 95% were seen once. Sequencing used naive CD4+ T cells sorted from blood. The subset denotes: CD45RA+ positively selected. These TCRs come from a man between 18 and 35 years old in good health.

This CDR3 is CASSQDLKLFF. The DNA for the CDR3 is TGCGCCAGCAGCCAAGATTTAAAACTGTTTTTT. V is TRBV4-1 and J is TRBJ1-4; D remains unclear. Per the germline V gene, CDR1 is MGHRA and CDR2 is YSYEKL. This CDR3 region has 11 residues. Trimming shortened V by 0 bases and J by 10 bases, and 3 bases separated the two germline ends.

This rearrangement joins TRBV7-8 to TRBJ1-3; D remains ambiguous. The CDR3 length is 14 residues. Germline lookup yields CDR1 SGHVS and CDR2 FQNEAQ. V lost 7 bases to trimming and J lost 4 bases, with 14 bases between them. The CDR3 nucleotides read TGTGCCAGCACTACCTTGCTATGGGGAAACACCATATATTTT. Protein product: CASTTLLWGNTIYF. Complete variable domain (other parts from reference TRBV7-8 and TRBJ1-3): GAGVSQSPRYKVAKRGQDVALRCDPISGHVSLFWYQQALGQGPEFLTYFQNEAQLDKSGLPSDRFFAERPEGSVSTLKIQRTQQEDSAVYLCASTTLLWGNTIYFGEGSWLTVV.

This clone occurred once. The same CDR3 also results from other DNA sequences found in this sample. This rearrangement joins TRBV7-2 to TRBJ2-1, with 11 bases lining up with TRBD2. V was pared by 2 bases and J by 4 bases, with 4 bases of the junction left unmatched. This CDR3 contains 16 residues. The germline V gene has CDR1 SGHTA and CDR2 FQGNSA. CDR3 coding DNA: TGTGCCAGCAGCTTAAGGGGGACTAGCGGATACAATGAGCAGTTCTTC. Translating it yields CASSLRGTSGYNEQFF.

As to this clone: The sample has other DNA sequences that encode this CDR3 too. The chain recombines TRBV28 with TRBJ2-2; a possible D gene is TRBD1 (5 bases). Germline V gives CDR1 MDHEN, CDR2 SYDVKM. V lost 3 bases to trimming and J lost 5 bases, with 10 bases between them. This CDR3 spans 14 amino acids. As DNA, the CDR3 is TGTGCCAGCAGTTTCCAGGGTGATACCGGGGAGCTGTTTTTT. Protein sequence: CASSFQGDTGELFF.